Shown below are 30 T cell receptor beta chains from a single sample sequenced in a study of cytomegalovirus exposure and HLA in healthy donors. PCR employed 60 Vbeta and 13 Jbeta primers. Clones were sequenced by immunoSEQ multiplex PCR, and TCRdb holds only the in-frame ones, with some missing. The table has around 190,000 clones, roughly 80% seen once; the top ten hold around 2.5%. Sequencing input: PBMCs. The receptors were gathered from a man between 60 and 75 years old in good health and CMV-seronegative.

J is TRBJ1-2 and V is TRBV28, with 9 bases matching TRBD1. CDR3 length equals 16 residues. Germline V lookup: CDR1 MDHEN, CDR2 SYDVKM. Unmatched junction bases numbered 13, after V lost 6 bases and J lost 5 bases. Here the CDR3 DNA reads TGTGCCAGCAGCCCAGCAACACGGACAGGGGCGTATGGCTACACCTTC. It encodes CASSPATRTGAYGYTF.

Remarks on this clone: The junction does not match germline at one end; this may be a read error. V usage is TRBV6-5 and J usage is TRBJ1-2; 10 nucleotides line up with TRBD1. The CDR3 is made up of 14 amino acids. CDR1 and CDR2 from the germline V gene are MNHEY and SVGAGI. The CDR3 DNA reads TGTGCCAGCAGCCGACAGGGGGCCAACTATGGCTACCCCTTC. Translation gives CASSRQGANYGYPF.

CDR3 nucleotide sequence: TGTGCCAGCAGCCAAGATCCTCACAGGGCCGAATCTGGGGCCAACGTCCTGACTTTC. Its translation is CASSQDPHRAESGANVLTF. The V gene is TRBV4-2, the J gene TRBJ2-6, with D possibly matching TRBD1 (6 bases). CDR3 size: 19 residues. The V and J ends lost 0 bases and 1 base respectively, with 16 bases between them. Germline lookup yields CDR1 LGHNA and CDR2 YNFKEQ.

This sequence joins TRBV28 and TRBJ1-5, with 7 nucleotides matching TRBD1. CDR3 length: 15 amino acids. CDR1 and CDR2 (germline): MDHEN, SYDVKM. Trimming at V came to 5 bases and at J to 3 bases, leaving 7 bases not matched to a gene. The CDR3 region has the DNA TGTGCCAGCAGTCTCCCAGGGGGTAACAATCAGCCCCAGCATTTT. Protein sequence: CASSLPGGNNQPQHF.

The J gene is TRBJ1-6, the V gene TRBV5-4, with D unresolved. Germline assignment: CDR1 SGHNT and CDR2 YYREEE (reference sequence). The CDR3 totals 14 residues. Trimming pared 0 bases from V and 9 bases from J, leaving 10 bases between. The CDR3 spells CASSLERTLSPLHF. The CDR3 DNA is TGTGCCAGCAGCTTGGAGCGGACTCTTTCACCCCTCCACTTT.

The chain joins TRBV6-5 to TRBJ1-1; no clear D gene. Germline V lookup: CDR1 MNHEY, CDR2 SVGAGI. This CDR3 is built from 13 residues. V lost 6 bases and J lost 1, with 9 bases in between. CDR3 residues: CASSQVKNTEAFF. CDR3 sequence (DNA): TGTGCCAGCAGCCAGGTGAAGAACACTGAAGCTTTCTTT.

The CDR3 bases are TGTGCCAGCATCGGCGGGAGGGCCGATAATGAGCAGTTCTTC. The encoded protein is CASIGGRADNEQFF. The chain has TRBV2 and TRBJ2-1; 9 bases agree with TRBD2. The CDR3 loop spans 14 amino acids. J gave up 7 bases and V 7 bases, and 8 bases lay outside the gene matches. The germline V gene encodes CDR1 SNHLY and CDR2 FYNNEI.

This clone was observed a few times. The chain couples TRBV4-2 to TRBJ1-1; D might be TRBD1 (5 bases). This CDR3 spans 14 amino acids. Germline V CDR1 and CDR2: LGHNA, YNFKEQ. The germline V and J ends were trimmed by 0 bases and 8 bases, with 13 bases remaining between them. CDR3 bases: TGTGCCAGCAGCCAAGATAGGCCAGGGTGGGAAGCTTTCTTT. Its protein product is CASSQDRPGWEAFF.

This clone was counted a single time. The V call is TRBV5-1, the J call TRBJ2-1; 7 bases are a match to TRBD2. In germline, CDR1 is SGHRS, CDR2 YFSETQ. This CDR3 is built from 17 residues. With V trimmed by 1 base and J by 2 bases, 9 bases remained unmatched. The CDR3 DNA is TGCGCCAGCAGCTTGTTAATAGCGGGCCTGACCTACAATGAGCAGTTCTTC. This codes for CASSLLIAGLTYNEQFF.

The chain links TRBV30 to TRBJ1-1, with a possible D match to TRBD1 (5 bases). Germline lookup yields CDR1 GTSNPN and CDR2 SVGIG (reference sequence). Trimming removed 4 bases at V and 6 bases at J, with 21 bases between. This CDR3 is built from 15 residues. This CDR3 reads CAWIPGRVEGAEAFF. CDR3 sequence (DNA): TGTGCCTGGATTCCAGGGAGGGTAGAAGGGGCTGAAGCTTTCTTT.

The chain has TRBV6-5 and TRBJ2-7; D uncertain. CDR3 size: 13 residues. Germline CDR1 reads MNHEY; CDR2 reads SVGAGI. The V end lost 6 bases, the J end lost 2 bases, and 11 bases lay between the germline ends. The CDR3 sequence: CASRGQATYEQYF. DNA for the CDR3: TGTGCCAGCAGAGGTCAGGCGACCTACGAGCAGTACTTC.

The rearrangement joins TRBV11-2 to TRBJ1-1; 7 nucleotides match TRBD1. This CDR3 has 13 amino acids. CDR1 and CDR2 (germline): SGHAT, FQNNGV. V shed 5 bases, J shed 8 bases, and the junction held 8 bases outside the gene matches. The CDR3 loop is CASSVGDRDEAFF. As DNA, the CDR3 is TGTGCCAGCAGCGTAGGAGACAGGGACGAAGCTTTCTTT.

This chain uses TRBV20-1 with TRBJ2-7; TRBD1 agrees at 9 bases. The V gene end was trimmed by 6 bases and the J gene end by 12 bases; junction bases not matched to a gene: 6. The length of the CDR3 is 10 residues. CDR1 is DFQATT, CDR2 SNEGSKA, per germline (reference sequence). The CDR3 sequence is CSATGTGLYF. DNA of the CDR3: TGCAGTGCCACGGGGACAGGGCTGTACTTC.

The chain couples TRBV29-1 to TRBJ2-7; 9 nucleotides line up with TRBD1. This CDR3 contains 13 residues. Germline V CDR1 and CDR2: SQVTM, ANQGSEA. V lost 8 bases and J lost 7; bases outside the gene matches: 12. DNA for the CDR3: TGCAGCTACCGACAGGGGGGGGTAGGTGAGCAGTACTTC. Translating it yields CSYRQGGVGEQYF.

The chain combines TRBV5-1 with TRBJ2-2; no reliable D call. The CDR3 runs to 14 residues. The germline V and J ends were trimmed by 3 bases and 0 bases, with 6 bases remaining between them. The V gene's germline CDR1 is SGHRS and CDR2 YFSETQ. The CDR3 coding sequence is TGCGCCAGCAGCTCTCTATCGAACACCGGGGAGCTGTTTTTT. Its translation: CASSSLSNTGELFF.

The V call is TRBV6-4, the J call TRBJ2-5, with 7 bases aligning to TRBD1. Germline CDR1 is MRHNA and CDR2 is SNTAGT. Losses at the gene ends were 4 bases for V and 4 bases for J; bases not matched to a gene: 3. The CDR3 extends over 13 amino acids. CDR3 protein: CASSGDRGETQYF. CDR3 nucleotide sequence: TGTGCCAGCAGTGGGGACAGAGGAGAGACCCAGTACTTC.

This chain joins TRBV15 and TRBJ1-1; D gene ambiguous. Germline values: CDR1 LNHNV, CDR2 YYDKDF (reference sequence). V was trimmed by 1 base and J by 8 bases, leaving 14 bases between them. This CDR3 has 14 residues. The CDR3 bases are TGTGCCACCAGCAGAGCAGGACTCGCAGGAGAAGCTTTCTTT. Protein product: CATSRAGLAGEAFF.

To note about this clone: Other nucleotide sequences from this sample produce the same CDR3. Written as DNA, the CDR3 is TGTGCCAGCAGCTTAGGACAGGGGTCCTACAATGAGCAGTTCTTC. Translation gives CASSLGQGSYNEQFF. V gene TRBV7-9 combines with J gene TRBJ2-1, with 8 positions matching TRBD1. This CDR3 has 15 residues. V lost 1 base, J lost 1 base, and 0 bases stayed unmatched. Germline CDR1 and CDR2: SEHNR and FQNEAQ (reference sequence).

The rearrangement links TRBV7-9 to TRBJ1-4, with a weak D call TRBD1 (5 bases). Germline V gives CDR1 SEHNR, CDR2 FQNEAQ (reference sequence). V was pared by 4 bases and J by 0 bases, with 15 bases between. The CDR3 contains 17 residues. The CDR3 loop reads CASSSRQGGATNEKLFF. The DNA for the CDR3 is TGTGCCAGCAGCTCACGCCAGGGAGGCGCAACTAATGAAAAACTGTTTTTT.

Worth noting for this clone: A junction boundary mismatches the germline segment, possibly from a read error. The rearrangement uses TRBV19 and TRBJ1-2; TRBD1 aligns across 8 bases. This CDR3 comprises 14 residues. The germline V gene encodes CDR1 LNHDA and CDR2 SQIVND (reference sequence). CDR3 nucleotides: TGTGCCAGTAGGACGGACAGGGCGCCCTATGGCTACCCCTTC. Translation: CASRTDRAPYGYPF.

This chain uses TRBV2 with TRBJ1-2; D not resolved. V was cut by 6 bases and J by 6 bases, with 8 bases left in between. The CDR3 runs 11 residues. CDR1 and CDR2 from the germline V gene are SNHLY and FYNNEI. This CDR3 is CASRTGNGYTF. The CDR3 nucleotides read TGTGCCAGCAGGACCGGGAATGGCTACACCTTC.

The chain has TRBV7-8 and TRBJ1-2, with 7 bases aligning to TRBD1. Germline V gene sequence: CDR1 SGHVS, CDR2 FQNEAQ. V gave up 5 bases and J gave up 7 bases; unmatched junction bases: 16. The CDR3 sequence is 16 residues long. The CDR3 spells CASSGIRDSLLSGYTF. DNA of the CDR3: TGTGCCAGCAGCGGCATTAGGGACAGCCTATTATCTGGCTACACCTTC.

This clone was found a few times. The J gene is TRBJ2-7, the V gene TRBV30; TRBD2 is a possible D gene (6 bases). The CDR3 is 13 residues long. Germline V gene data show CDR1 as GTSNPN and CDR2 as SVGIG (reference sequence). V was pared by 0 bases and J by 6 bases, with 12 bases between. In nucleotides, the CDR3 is TGTGCCTGGAGTGTACTCGGGAGAGGCGAGCAGTACTTC. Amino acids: CAWSVLGRGEQYF.

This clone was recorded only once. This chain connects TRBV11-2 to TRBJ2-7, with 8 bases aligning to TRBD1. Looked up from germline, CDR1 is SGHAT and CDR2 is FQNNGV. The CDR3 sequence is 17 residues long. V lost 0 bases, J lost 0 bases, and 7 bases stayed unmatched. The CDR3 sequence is CASSLDFGQGISYEQYF. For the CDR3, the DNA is TGTGCCAGCAGCTTAGATTTTGGACAGGGCATCTCCTACGAGCAGTACTTC.

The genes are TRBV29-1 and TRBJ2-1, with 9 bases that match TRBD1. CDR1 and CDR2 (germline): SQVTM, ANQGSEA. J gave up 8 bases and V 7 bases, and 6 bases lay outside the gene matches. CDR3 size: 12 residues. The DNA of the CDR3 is TGCAGCGCCCGGGACAGGGTATATGAGCAGTTCTTC. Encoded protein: CSARDRVYEQFF.

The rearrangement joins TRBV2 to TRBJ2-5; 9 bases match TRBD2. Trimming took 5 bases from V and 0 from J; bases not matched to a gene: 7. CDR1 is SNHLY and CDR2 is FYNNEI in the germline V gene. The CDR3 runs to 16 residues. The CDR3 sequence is CASSPASGGNQETQYF. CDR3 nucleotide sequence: TGTGCCAGCAGTCCGGCGAGCGGGGGGAACCAAGAGACCCAGTACTTC. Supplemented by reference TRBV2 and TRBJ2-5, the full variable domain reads EPEVTQTPSHQVTQMGQEVILRCVPISNHLYFYWYRQILGQKVEFLVSFYNNEISEKSEIFDDQFSVERPDGSNFTLKIRSTKLEDSAMYFCASSPASGGNQETQYFGPGTRLLVL.

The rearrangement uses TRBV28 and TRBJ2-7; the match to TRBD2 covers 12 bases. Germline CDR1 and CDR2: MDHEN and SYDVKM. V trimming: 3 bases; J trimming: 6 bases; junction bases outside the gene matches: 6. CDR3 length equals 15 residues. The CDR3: CASSLRTSGISEQYF. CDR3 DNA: TGTGCCAGCAGTTTGCGGACTAGCGGGATCTCCGAGCAGTACTTC.

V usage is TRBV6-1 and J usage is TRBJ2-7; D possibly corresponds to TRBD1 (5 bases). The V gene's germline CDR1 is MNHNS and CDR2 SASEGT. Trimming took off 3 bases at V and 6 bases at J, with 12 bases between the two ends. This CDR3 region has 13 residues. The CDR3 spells CASSDWWGGEQYF. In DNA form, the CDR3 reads TGTGCCAGCAGTGATTGGTGGGGCGGCGAGCAGTACTTC.

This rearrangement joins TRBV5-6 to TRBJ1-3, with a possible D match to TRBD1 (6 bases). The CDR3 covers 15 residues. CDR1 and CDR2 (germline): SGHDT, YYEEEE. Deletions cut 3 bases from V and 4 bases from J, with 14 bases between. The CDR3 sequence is CASSSYRDGGNTIYF. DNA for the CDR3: TGTGCCAGCAGCTCATACAGGGATGGAGGAAACACCATATATTTT.

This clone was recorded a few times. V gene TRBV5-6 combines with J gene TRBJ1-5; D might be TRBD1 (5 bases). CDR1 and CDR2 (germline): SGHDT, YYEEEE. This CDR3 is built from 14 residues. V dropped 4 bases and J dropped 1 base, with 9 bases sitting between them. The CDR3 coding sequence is TGTGCCAGCAGCCCGGGGGGGAGCAATCAGCCCCAGCATTTT. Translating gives CASSPGGSNQPQHF.